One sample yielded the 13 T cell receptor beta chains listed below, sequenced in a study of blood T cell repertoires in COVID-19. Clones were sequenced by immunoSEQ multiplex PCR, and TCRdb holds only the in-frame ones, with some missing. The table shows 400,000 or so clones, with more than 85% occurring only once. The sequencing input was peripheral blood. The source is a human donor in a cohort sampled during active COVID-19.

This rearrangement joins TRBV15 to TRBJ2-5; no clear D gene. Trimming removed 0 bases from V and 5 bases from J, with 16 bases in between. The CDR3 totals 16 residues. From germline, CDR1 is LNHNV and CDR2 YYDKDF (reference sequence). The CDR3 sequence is CATSREVSGPGETQYF. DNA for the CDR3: TGTGCCACCAGCAGAGAAGTTTCTGGGCCAGGCGAGACCCAGTACTTC.

CDR3 bases: TGCGCCAGCAGCCAAGTCGGGACAGGGGGCTTCAGCTATGGCTACACCTTC. Translating gives CASSQVGTGGFSYGYTF. The gene calls are TRBV4-1 and TRBJ1-2; 12 bases line up with TRBD1. Looked up from germline, CDR1 is MGHRA and CDR2 is YSYEKL. The CDR3 length is 17 residues. V trimming: 1 base; J trimming: 4 bases; junction bases outside the gene matches: 7.

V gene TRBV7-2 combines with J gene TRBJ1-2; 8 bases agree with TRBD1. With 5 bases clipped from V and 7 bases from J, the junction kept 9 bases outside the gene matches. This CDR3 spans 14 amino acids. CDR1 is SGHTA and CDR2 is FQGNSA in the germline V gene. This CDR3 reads CASSQRTGSFGYTF. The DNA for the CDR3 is TGTGCCAGCAGCCAGCGGACAGGGTCTTTTGGCTACACCTTC.

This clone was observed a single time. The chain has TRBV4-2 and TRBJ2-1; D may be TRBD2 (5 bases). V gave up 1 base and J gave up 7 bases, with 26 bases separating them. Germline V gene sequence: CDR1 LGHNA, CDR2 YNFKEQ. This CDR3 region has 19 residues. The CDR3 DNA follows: TGTGCCAGCAGCCAAGCTCTTTTCTTCCTCGAGGGCCTTAGAAATGAGCAGTTCTTC. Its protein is CASSQALFFLEGLRNEQFF.

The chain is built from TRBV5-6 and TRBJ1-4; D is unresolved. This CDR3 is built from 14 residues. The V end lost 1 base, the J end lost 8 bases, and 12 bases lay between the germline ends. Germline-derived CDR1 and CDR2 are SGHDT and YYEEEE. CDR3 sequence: CASSLMGLEEKLFF. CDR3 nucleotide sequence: TGTGCCAGCAGCTTGATGGGCCTCGAGGAAAAACTGTTTTTT.

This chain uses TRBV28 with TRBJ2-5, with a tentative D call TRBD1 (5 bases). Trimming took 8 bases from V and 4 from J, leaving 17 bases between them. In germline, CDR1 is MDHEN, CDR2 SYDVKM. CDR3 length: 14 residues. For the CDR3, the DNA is TGTGCCAGCTCTTTACGCAGGGCGTCAGAGACCCAGTACTTC. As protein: CASSLRRASETQYF. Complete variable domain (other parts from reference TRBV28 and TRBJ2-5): DVKVTQSSRYLVKRTGEKVFLECVQDMDHENMFWYRQDPGLGLRLIYFSYDVKMKEKGDIPEGYSVSREKKERFSLILESASTNQTSMYLCASSLRRASETQYFGPGTRLLVL.

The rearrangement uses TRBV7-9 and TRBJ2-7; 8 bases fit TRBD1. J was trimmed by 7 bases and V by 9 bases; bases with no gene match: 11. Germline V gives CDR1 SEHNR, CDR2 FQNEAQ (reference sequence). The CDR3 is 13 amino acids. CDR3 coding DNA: TGTGCCAGTCGGGGCAGGGGGCGGAGGGAGCAGTACTTC. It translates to CASRGRGRREQYF.

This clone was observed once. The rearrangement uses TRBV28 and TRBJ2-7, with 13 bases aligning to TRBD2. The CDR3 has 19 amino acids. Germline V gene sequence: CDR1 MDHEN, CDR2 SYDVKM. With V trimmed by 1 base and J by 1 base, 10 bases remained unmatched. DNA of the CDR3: TGTGCCAGCAGTTTATCCGGACTAGCGGGAGTATCTTGGTCCTACGAGCAGTACTTC. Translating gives CASSLSGLAGVSWSYEQYF.

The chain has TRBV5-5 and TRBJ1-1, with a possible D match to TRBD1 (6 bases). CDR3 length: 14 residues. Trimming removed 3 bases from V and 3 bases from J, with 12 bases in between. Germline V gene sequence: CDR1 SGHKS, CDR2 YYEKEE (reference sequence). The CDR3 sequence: CASSSGDWDTEAFF. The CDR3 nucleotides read TGTGCCAGCAGCTCAGGGGATTGGGACACTGAAGCTTTCTTT.

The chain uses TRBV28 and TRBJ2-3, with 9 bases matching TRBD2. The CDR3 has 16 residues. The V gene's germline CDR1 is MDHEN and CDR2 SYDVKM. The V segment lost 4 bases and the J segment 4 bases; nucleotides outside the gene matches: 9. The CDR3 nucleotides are TGTGCCAGCAGTTCCCCCGGAGTAGCGGGAGCAGATACGCAGTATTTT. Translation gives CASSSPGVAGADTQYF.

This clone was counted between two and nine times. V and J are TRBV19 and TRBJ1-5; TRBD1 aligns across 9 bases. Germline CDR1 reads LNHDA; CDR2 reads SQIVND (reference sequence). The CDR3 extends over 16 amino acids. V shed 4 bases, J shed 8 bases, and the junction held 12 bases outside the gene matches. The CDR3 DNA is TGTGCCAGTAGTACCGGAGAGACAGGGGGTGGTGAGCCCCAGCATTTT. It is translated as CASSTGETGGGEPQHF.

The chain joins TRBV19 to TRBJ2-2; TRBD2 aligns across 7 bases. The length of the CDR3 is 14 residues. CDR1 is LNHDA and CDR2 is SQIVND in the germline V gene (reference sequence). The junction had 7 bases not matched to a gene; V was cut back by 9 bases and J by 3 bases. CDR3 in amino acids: CASKASGYTGELFF. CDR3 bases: TGTGCCAGCAAGGCTAGCGGATACACCGGGGAGCTGTTTTTT.

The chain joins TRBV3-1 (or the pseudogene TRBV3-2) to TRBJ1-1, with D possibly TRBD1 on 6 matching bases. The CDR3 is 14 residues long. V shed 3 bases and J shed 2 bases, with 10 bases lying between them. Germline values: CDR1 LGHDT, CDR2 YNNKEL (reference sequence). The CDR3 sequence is CASSQDSVNTEAFF. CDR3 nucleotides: TGTGCCAGCAGCCAGGACAGTGTAAACACTGAAGCTTTCTTT.